This T cell receptor beta chain was sequenced during a study of T cell responses to AZD1222 COVID-19 vaccine. Trimming at V came to 2 bases and at J to 5 bases, leaving 12 bases not matched to a gene. Per the germline V gene, CDR1 is PRHDT and CDR2 is FYEKMQ (reference sequence). The CDR3 is 18 residues long. Some clones are missing from TCRdb's copy, which holds only in-frame ones; the method was immunoSEQ multiplex PCR. The table lists about 160,000 clones, 88% of them singletons, with around 5.2% in the top ten. This TCR was recovered from an adult in good health. This chain uses TRBV13 with TRBJ1-3, with 10 positions matching TRBD1. Sequencing was performed on peripheral blood, taken on day 0 of AZD1222 vaccination. In DNA form, the CDR3 reads TGTGCCAGCAGCTTACGGGACAGGGGCTTCTCTGGTAGAAACACCATATATTTT. Amino acid sequence: CASSLRDRGFSGRNTIYF.